The 24 T cell receptor beta chains reported below all come from one sample, sequenced in a study of PD-L1 blockade in urothelial cancer (dated by TCRdb to about 2017). The method behind the library was the immunoSEQ multiplex PCR assay. The table comes from immuneACCESS by way of TCRdb, which keeps in-frame sequences with V and J called. Part of the clones is missing from these tables; in studies checked, under half for an unresolved V gene and the rest for unknown reasons. This sample lists more than 40,000 clones; roughly 86% were detected once. 16% of the sample lies in the top ten. Sequencing was performed on PBMCs, taken around atezolizumab (anti-PD-L1) treatment. Receptors originate from a man aged 55 to 70 with urothelial cancer.

This sequence joins TRBV5-5 and TRBJ1-1; D is undetermined. V was trimmed by 4 bases and J by 1 base, leaving 8 bases between them. The CDR3 is 13 residues long. Germline assignment: CDR1 SGHKS and CDR2 YYEKEE (reference sequence). The CDR3 is CASSRGRNTEAFF. CDR3 in DNA: TGTGCCAGCAGCAGAGGCCGGAACACTGAAGCTTTCTTT.

This clone showed up just once. The V gene is TRBV19, the J gene TRBJ1-5, with TRBD1 as a possible D gene (6 bases). CDR3 length: 16 residues. V was shortened by 5 bases and J by 0 bases, with 14 bases between the two germline ends. From germline, CDR1 is LNHDA and CDR2 SQIVND (reference sequence). This chain's CDR3 is CASSADSPFSNQPQHF. The CDR3 coding sequence is TGTGCCAGTAGTGCGGACAGTCCCTTTAGCAATCAGCCCCAGCATTTT.

V gene TRBV9 combines with J gene TRBJ2-7, with a weak D call TRBD1 (6 bases). V was clipped by 4 bases and J by 5 bases, with 13 bases between them. The V gene's germline CDR1 is SGDLS and CDR2 YYNGEE. The length of the CDR3 is 13 residues. The CDR3 DNA sequence: TGTGCCAGCAGCAGACTACAGGGTCACGAGCAGTACTTC. Protein sequence: CASSRLQGHEQYF.

This chain joins TRBV9 and TRBJ1-1; weak D call: TRBD1 (5 bases). Germline V lookup: CDR1 SGDLS, CDR2 YYNGEE. V lost 4 bases and J 1 base, leaving 11 bases between the germline ends. This CDR3 is built from 14 residues. CDR3 in DNA: TGTGCCAGCAGCTGGGACTCTGAGAACACTGAAGCTTTCTTT. Its protein product is CASSWDSENTEAFF.

V gene TRBV7-9 combines with J gene TRBJ1-2; a weak D match, TRBD1 (5 bases). The CDR3 extends over 15 amino acids. Germline-derived CDR1 and CDR2 are SEHNR and FQNEAQ (reference sequence). V lost 1 base, J lost 0 bases, and 9 bases lay in between. For the CDR3, the DNA is TGTGCCAGCAGCTTAGAGGGCAGGGCTAACTATGGCTACACCTTC. Translated, it gives CASSLEGRANYGYTF.

V usage is TRBV5-1 and J usage is TRBJ2-3; 7 bases are a match to TRBD1. Germline loops: CDR1 SGHRS, CDR2 YFSETQ. The ends lost 4 bases at V and 1 base at J; junction bases unmatched: 9. The CDR3 sequence is 16 residues long. The CDR3 reads CASSRGRQGGTDTQYF. In DNA form, the CDR3 reads TGCGCCAGCAGCAGGGGACGACAGGGAGGCACAGATACGCAGTATTTT.

This clone was observed once. This chain uses TRBV19 with TRBJ2-1; perhaps TRBD2 as D (6 bases). The germline V gene has CDR1 LNHDA and CDR2 SQIVND (reference sequence). V lost 7 bases to trimming and J lost 7 bases, with 17 bases between them. The CDR3 is made up of 14 amino acids. Here the CDR3 reads CASKESGVWNEQFF. CDR3 nucleotide sequence: TGTGCCAGTAAAGAGTCGGGAGTTTGGAATGAGCAGTTCTTC.

The CDR3 region has the DNA TGTGCCAGCAGCGGCGGGGGTGTGGCGGATACGCAGTATTTT. Translated: CASSGGGVADTQYF. The chain couples TRBV11-3 to TRBJ2-3; 7 bases are shared with TRBD2. Trimming took 5 bases from V and 6 from J; bases not matched to a gene: 8. Germline CDR1 and CDR2: SGHNT and YENEEA. The CDR3 loop spans 14 amino acids.

V is TRBV30 and J is TRBJ2-5, with D maybe TRBD1 (6 bases). The germline CDR1 and CDR2 sequences are GTSNPN and SVGIG (reference sequence). The CDR3 consists of 13 residues. The V end lost 3 bases, the J end lost 1 base, and 9 bases lay between the germline ends. CDR3 loop: CAWRGQPQETQYF. The CDR3 DNA reads TGTGCCTGGAGAGGACAGCCCCAAGAGACCCAGTACTTC.

CDR3 DNA sequence: TGTGCCAGCAGCTTAGGGATCGGACAGGGAAATGAAAAACTGTTTTTT. Translating it yields CASSLGIGQGNEKLFF. The gene calls are TRBV7-9 and TRBJ1-4; 8 nucleotides match TRBD1. V trimming: 1 base; J trimming: 5 bases; junction bases outside the gene matches: 6. The CDR3 totals 16 residues. In germline, CDR1 is SEHNR, CDR2 FQNEAQ (reference sequence).

The V gene is TRBV11-3, the J gene TRBJ2-7; 7 nucleotides agree with TRBD1. The ends lost 2 bases at V and 0 bases at J; junction bases unmatched: 4. CDR3 length equals 15 residues. Germline assignment: CDR1 SGHNT and CDR2 YENEEA. CDR3 in amino acids: CASSLNRGRSYEQYF. CDR3 coding DNA: TGTGCCAGCAGCTTAAACAGGGGACGCTCCTACGAGCAGTACTTC.

This clone has only one observation. The V call is TRBV9, the J call TRBJ2-5; 8 bases map to TRBD1. Germline V gene sequence: CDR1 SGDLS, CDR2 YYNGEE. The length of the CDR3 is 15 residues. V was clipped by 0 bases and J by 5 bases; unmatched bases: 6. The CDR3 reads CASSVGPGGVETQYF. As DNA, the CDR3 is TGTGCCAGCAGCGTAGGCCCAGGGGGCGTGGAGACCCAGTACTTC. Drawing the rest from reference TRBV9 and TRBJ2-5, the complete variable domain is DSGVTQTPKHLITATGQRVTLRCSPRSGDLSVYWYQQSLDQGLQFLIQYYNGEERAKGNILERFSAQQFPDLHSELNLSSLELGDSALYFCASSVGPGGVETQYFGPGTRLLVL.

This clone was recorded once. V is TRBV2 and J is TRBJ1-2; a possible D gene is TRBD1 (6 bases). This CDR3 spans 16 amino acids. V lost 2 bases to trimming and J lost 6 bases, with 19 bases between them. The germline V gene encodes CDR1 SNHLY and CDR2 FYNNEI. The CDR3 region is CASSEYKWDTRNGYTF. CDR3 coding DNA: TGTGCCAGCAGTGAATATAAGTGGGACACCCGAAATGGCTACACCTTC. Full variable domain (rest looked up from reference TRBV2 and TRBJ1-2): EPEVTQTPSHQVTQMGQEVILRCVPISNHLYFYWYRQILGQKVEFLVSFYNNEISEKSEIFDDQFSVERPDGSNFTLKIRSTKLEDSAMYFCASSEYKWDTRNGYTFGSGTRLTVV.

The chain carries TRBV5-4 and TRBJ2-3, with D tentatively TRBD1 (5 bases). Trimming cost V 6 bases and J 6 bases, with 11 bases left between them. Germline-derived CDR1 and CDR2 are SGHNT and YYREEE (reference sequence). The CDR3 totals 12 residues. In DNA form, the CDR3 reads TGTGCCAGCATAGGGGCAACGGATACGCAGTATTTT. Translating gives CASIGATDTQYF.

The rearrangement uses TRBV19 and TRBJ1-1; D call uncertain. Trimming cost V 6 bases and J 5 bases, with 22 bases left between them. The CDR3 totals 16 residues. Germline lookup yields CDR1 LNHDA and CDR2 SQIVND (reference sequence). The CDR3 DNA sequence: TGTGCCAGTAGCCAAGGTGGAGGCACATCGAGAACTGAAGCTTTCTTT. It yields the protein CASSQGGGTSRTEAFF.

The V call is TRBV9, the J call TRBJ2-4; 7 bases are a match to TRBD1. V was pared by 3 bases and J by 2 bases, with 8 bases of the junction left unmatched. Germline V gene sequence: CDR1 SGDLS, CDR2 YYNGEE. The CDR3 length is 16 residues. The CDR3 DNA is TGTGCCAGCAGCGCCACACAGGGGCCGACCAAAAACATTCAGTACTTC. The encoded protein is CASSATQGPTKNIQYF. The variable domain in full, completed from reference TRBV9 and TRBJ2-4, reads DSGVTQTPKHLITATGQRVTLRCSPRSGDLSVYWYQQSLDQGLQFLIQYYNGEERAKGNILERFSAQQFPDLHSELNLSSLELGDSALYFCASSATQGPTKNIQYFGAGTRLSVL.

This clone came up a few times. The gene calls are TRBV7-2 and TRBJ2-1; D is possibly TRBD2 (5 bases). The CDR3 is 15 residues long. Trimming removed 5 bases from V and 8 bases from J, with 19 bases in between. Germline values: CDR1 SGHTA, CDR2 FQGNSA. The CDR3 DNA is TGTGCCAGCAGCCCTCTCGGCCGGGGTCTAGATGAGCAGTTCTTC. Translating it yields CASSPLGRGLDEQFF. The full variable domain, in which reference TRBV7-2 and TRBJ2-1 provide the parts outside the CDR3, is GAGVSQSPSNKVTEKGKDVELRCDPISGHTALYWYRQSLGQGLEFLIYFQGNSAPDKSGLPSDRFSAERTGGSVSTLTIQRTQQEDSAVYLCASSPLGRGLDEQFFGPGTRLTVL.

The chain carries TRBV29-1 and TRBJ2-4; 10 nucleotides line up with TRBD1. From germline, CDR1 is SQVTM and CDR2 ANQGSEA. The CDR3 spans 14 residues. V lost 6 bases, J lost 7 bases, and 9 bases stayed unmatched. This chain's CDR3 is CSVGGQGRLNIQYF. DNA for the CDR3: TGCAGCGTGGGGGGACAGGGGCGCCTCAACATTCAGTACTTC.

The chain recombines TRBV6-5 with TRBJ1-4, with 7 bases fitting TRBD1. Unmatched junction bases numbered 2, after V lost 2 bases and J lost 2 bases. The CDR3 consists of 15 residues. Germline CDR1 reads MNHEY; CDR2 reads SVGAGI. As DNA, the CDR3 is TGTGCCAGCAGTTACATGGGACAGACTAATGAAAAACTGTTTTTT. It is translated as CASSYMGQTNEKLFF.

The chain has TRBV27 and TRBJ2-4, with 9 bases aligning to TRBD1. The germline CDR1 and CDR2 sequences are MNHEY and SMNVEV (reference sequence). There are 17 residues in the CDR3. The J segment lost 0 bases and the V segment lost 6 bases, leaving 9 bases of the junction unmatched. CDR3 bases: TGTGCCAGCAGCCAGGACAGGGGATTTCTAGCCAAAAACATTCAGTACTTC. It encodes CASSQDRGFLAKNIQYF.

V gene TRBV9 combines with J gene TRBJ2-7; TRBD1 might be the D (6 bases). The germline gives CDR1 SGDLS, CDR2 YYNGEE. The CDR3 contains 15 residues. With 2 bases removed from V and 0 bases from J, the gap between germline ends came to 12 bases. As DNA, the CDR3 is TGTGCCAGCAGCGTCGGGACAACTACCTCCTACGAGCAGTACTTC. This sequence encodes CASSVGTTTSYEQYF.

Turning to this clone: Because it lacks the conserved phenylalanine or tryptophan at the end, this CDR3 is likely a read error. No DNA is shown, since the ends of the CDR3 on it are uncertain; the CDR3 is the one TCRdb lists. The gene calls are TRBV19 and TRBJ2-7; the table's D call TRBD1 went unverified against the DNA. In germline, CDR1 is LNHDA, CDR2 SQIVND (reference sequence). The CDR3 numbers 11 amino acids, ends counted. The CDR3 region is CARSTVGTGSN.

The chain has TRBV11-2 and TRBJ2-7; D possibly corresponds to TRBD1 (6 bases). CDR3 length: 15 residues. V was clipped by 5 bases and J by 3 bases, with 17 bases between them. Per germline, CDR1 SGHAT and CDR2 FQNNGV. In DNA form, the CDR3 reads TGTGCCAGCAGCACAGACCCGACAGGTTACTACGAGCAGTACTTC. Amino acids: CASSTDPTGYYEQYF. The full variable domain, its missing parts supplied by reference TRBV11-2 and TRBJ2-7, is EAGVAQSPRYKIIEKRQSVAFWCNPISGHATLYWYQQILGQGPKLLIQFQNNGVVDDSQLPKDRFSAERLKGVDSTLKIQPAKLEDSAVYLCASSTDPTGYYEQYFGPGTRLTVT.

This rearrangement joins TRBV2 to TRBJ2-7; the match to TRBD1 covers 8 bases. V shed 5 bases, J shed 6 bases, and the junction held 3 bases outside the gene matches. The CDR3 runs to 12 residues. Germline CDR1 is SNHLY and CDR2 is FYNNEI. The CDR3 DNA reads as TGTGCCAGCAGTAGACAGGGGTCCGAGCAGTACTTC. It translates to CASSRQGSEQYF. The full variable domain, its missing parts supplied by reference TRBV2 and TRBJ2-7, is EPEVTQTPSHQVTQMGQEVILRCVPISNHLYFYWYRQILGQKVEFLVSFYNNEISEKSEIFDDQFSVERPDGSNFTLKIRSTKLEDSAMYFCASSRQGSEQYFGPGTRLTVT.